The 5 T cell receptor beta chains below come from one sample, sequenced in a study of Ad26.COV2.S vaccination and SARS-CoV-2 variants. Documented treatment: approximately 18 received Ad26.COV2.S at low or high dose, single or two shots; about 5 received placebo; per-sample allocation not given. Repertoires come from day 63 after the first vaccine or placebo injection. Assay used: immunoSEQ multiplex PCR; TCRdb lists only in-frame clones, some missing. Here the sample spans approximately 300,000 clones, around 84% being singletons. This material consisted of peripheral blood, taken in a trial of Ad26.COV2.S vaccine versus placebo. The receptors here all came from a person between 18 and 65 years old who received the Ad26.COV2.S COVID-19 vaccine or a placebo.

The chain joins TRBV19 to TRBJ2-5, with 9 bases identical to TRBD1. The CDR3 length is 14 residues. CDR1 is LNHDA, CDR2 SQIVND, per germline (reference sequence). Losses at the gene ends were 8 bases for V and 4 bases for J; bases not matched to a gene: 8. CDR3 residues: CASAGTGLRETQYF. For the CDR3, the DNA is TGTGCCAGTGCCGGGACAGGGTTGCGAGAGACCCAGTACTTC.

V and J are TRBV7-3 and TRBJ1-2; TRBD1 matches 7 bases. The germline V gene has CDR1 SGHTA and CDR2 FQGTGA. This CDR3 spans 13 amino acids. V lost 5 bases to trimming and J lost 7 bases; unmatched junction nucleotides: 7. This CDR3 is CASSPRTGGGYTF. In nucleotides, the CDR3 is TGTGCCAGCAGCCCAAGGACAGGTGGTGGCTACACCTTC.

In its sample, this clone was seen once. V usage is TRBV18 and J usage is TRBJ2-7; D is undetermined. There are 14 residues in the CDR3. CDR1 and CDR2 from the germline V gene are KGHSH and LQKENI. The V and J ends lost 2 bases and 0 bases respectively, with 8 bases between them. The CDR3 spells CASSPIHTSYEQYF. CDR3 DNA: TGTGCCAGCTCACCAATACATACCTCCTACGAGCAGTACTTC.

The rearrangement joins TRBV7-9 to TRBJ1-1; D possibly corresponds to TRBD1 (5 bases). CDR1 is SEHNR and CDR2 is FQNEAQ in the germline V gene (reference sequence). V was shortened by 6 bases and J by 1 base, with 21 bases between the two germline ends. CDR3 length: 17 residues. The CDR3 reads CASSARTRWRSNTEAFF. CDR3 DNA: TGTGCCAGCAGTGCTAGGACAAGGTGGCGGTCGAACACTGAAGCTTTCTTT. The full variable domain, completed using reference TRBV7-9 and TRBJ1-1, is DTGVSQNPRHKITKRGQNVTFRCDPISEHNRLYWYRQTLGQGPEFLTYFQNEAQLEKSRLLSDRFSAERPKGSFSTLEIQRTEQGDSAMYLCASSARTRWRSNTEAFFGQGTRLTVV.

The V and J genes are TRBV7-3 and TRBJ2-1, with D unresolved. The V end lost 5 bases, the J end lost 7 bases, and 15 bases lay between the germline ends. Germline CDR1 and CDR2: SGHTA and FQGTGA. CDR3 size: 14 residues. As DNA, the CDR3 is TGTGCCAGCAGCCCACGAAATAGTGGGAATGAGCAGTTCTTC. Translated, it gives CASSPRNSGNEQFF.